These 12 T cell receptor beta chains originate from one sample sequenced in a study of blood T cell repertoires in COVID-19. Generated by immunoSEQ multiplex PCR, the TCRdb table keeps only in-frame clones and is missing some. The table shows some 240,000 clones, with about 88% occurring only once. Sequencing was done on a sample of PBMCs or T cells enriched from blood (not recorded which). These receptors came from a man in his thirties or forties with acute COVID-19.

V is TRBV9 and J is TRBJ2-5; no clear D gene. Per germline, CDR1 SGDLS and CDR2 YYNGEE. Trimming removed 3 bases at V and 2 bases at J, with 8 bases between. The CDR3 length is 13 residues. CDR3 protein: CASSATVQETQYF. CDR3 nucleotides: TGTGCCAGCAGCGCTACAGTGCAAGAGACCCAGTACTTC.

The chain uses TRBV18 and TRBJ1-1; 7 nucleotides match TRBD1. J gave up 4 bases and V 3 bases, and 5 bases lay outside the gene matches. The CDR3 contains 14 residues. Germline CDR1 KGHSH, CDR2 LQKENI. The CDR3 bases are TGTGCCAGCTCACCGGATTACAGGGGCACTGAAGCTTTCTTT. Translating it yields CASSPDYRGTEAFF.

Concerning this clone itself: Relative to the germline gene, one junction end is altered; a read error may explain this. This sample also contains other DNA sequences that code for the same CDR3. The V gene is TRBV5-1, the J gene TRBJ1-1; D not certain. Germline V CDR1 and CDR2: SGHRS, YFSETQ. The CDR3 is 12 residues long. CDR3 nucleotides: TGTGCCAGCGAGGGTGGAAACACTGAAGCTTTCTTT. This sequence encodes CASEGGNTEAFF.

The CDR3 DNA is TGTGCCACCAGTGATTTCTCGGCGGGGGACCCCCGAGGAGAGACCCAGTACTTC. Protein product: CATSDFSAGDPRGETQYF. The chain employs TRBV24-1 and TRBJ2-5, with 7 bases fitting TRBD2. Germline lookup yields CDR1 KGHDR and CDR2 SFDVKD. The CDR3 is made up of 18 amino acids. The V and J ends lost 1 base and 4 bases, in that order; junction bases with no gene match: 14.

The V call is TRBV6-4, the J call TRBJ2-1, with 10 bases aligning to TRBD2. From germline, CDR1 is MRHNA and CDR2 SNTAGT. V shed 7 bases, J shed 8 bases, and the junction held 11 bases outside the gene matches. CDR3 size: 15 residues. CDR3 nucleotides: TGTGCCAGCAAAGGGCCTAGCGGGGGAATCGATGAGCAGTTCTTC. It translates to CASKGPSGGIDEQFF.

The chain uses TRBV11-3 and TRBJ1-2, with 8 nucleotides matching TRBD1. The J segment lost 4 bases and the V segment lost 5 bases, leaving 15 bases of the junction unmatched. Germline V gene data show CDR1 as SGHNT and CDR2 as YENEEA. The CDR3 consists of 17 residues. The CDR3 here is CASSQEQGGTNGYGYTF. The CDR3 coding sequence is TGTGCCAGCAGCCAAGAACAGGGGGGGACCAACGGCTATGGCTACACCTTC.

This clone appeared once. The DNA for the CDR3 is TGTGCCAGCAGTGAAGGGGCGGGAGTCACAGATACGCAGTATTTT. Translating gives CASSEGAGVTDTQYF. V gene TRBV6-1 combines with J gene TRBJ2-3; the match to TRBD2 covers 7 bases. Germline loops: CDR1 MNHNS, CDR2 SASEGT. The CDR3 is 15 residues long. Trimming at V came to 1 base and at J to 2 bases, leaving 3 bases not matched to a gene.

This clone was observed a single time. The chain links TRBV6-5 to TRBJ2-3; D remains ambiguous. This CDR3 is 14 amino acids long. CDR1 is MNHEY and CDR2 is SVGAGI in the germline V gene. The V end was cut by 8 bases, the J end by 1 base, with 13 bases between. CDR3 coding DNA: TGTGCCAGCGGTCGGGTGGCGGGCACAGATACGCAGTATTTT. It encodes CASGRVAGTDTQYF.

As regards this clone: A read error may produce the germline difference seen at one junction end. This chain connects TRBV5-4 to TRBJ2-1; TRBD2 matches at 8 bases. The CDR3 has 14 amino acids. The V gene's germline CDR1 is SGHNT and CDR2 YYREEE (reference sequence). The CDR3: CASSPGGAPNLWVF. Here the CDR3 DNA reads TGTGCCAGCAGCCCGGGGGGGGCACCCAACTTGTGGGTCTTC.

The chain combines TRBV2 with TRBJ2-2; D perhaps matches TRBD1 (5 bases). V was clipped by 2 bases and J by 10 bases, with 14 bases between them. Per the germline V gene, CDR1 is SNHLY and CDR2 is FYNNEI. The CDR3 covers 14 residues. The CDR3 DNA follows: TGTGCCAGCAGTGAACAGGGCCAGGGCATGGAGCTGTTTTTT. The encoded protein is CASSEQGQGMELFF.

This sequence joins TRBV10-2 and TRBJ2-1; D might be TRBD1 (5 bases). Germline CDR1 WSHSY, CDR2 SAAADI. Trimming cost V 3 bases and J 8 bases, with 14 bases left between them. The CDR3 has 14 residues. CDR3 bases: TGCGCCAGCAGTGACTATCAGGGTACGCATGAGCAGTTCTTC. Protein sequence: CASSDYQGTHEQFF.

The chain links TRBV30 to TRBJ2-3; 9 positions match TRBD2. Germline assignment: CDR1 GTSNPN and CDR2 SVGIG (reference sequence). The junction had 5 bases not matched to a gene; V was cut back by 3 bases and J by 4 bases. The CDR3 is 14 amino acids. CDR3 DNA sequence: TGTGCCTGGAGACGTAGCGGGAGTTCAGATACGCAGTATTTT. As protein: CAWRRSGSSDTQYF.